Detailed here is one T cell receptor (beta chain). As yet, its antigen is unknown. Profiling relied on immunoSEQ multiplex PCR, and the TCRdb table lists in-frame clones only, not all of them. Of fewer than 850,000 clones in the sample, about 92% were seen once. These data come from a study of shared clonotypes between healthy human individuals. Notes on the study in general: Sharing across several donors was seen in 4.5% to 5.5% of naive CD4 clonotypes. What rarefaction showed was incomplete sorted-subset sequencing despite large depth.

Trimming pared 4 bases from V and 0 bases from J, leaving 8 bases between. The germline CDR1 and CDR2 sequences are SGDLS and YYNGEE. The length of the CDR3 is 13 residues. This chain uses TRBV9 with TRBJ2-7, with D perhaps TRBD1 (5 bases). This clonotype was sampled from a man aged 18 to 30 in good health. Some clones in this sample may be carry-over from other donors' samples. Sequenced: memory CD8+ T cells from PBMCs. Subset here: CD45RO+ cells pooled with CCR7-negative TemRA cells. The CDR3 region is CASSPGSSYEQYF. For the CDR3, the DNA is TGTGCCAGCAGCCCAGGGTCCTCCTACGAGCAGTACTTC. Full variable domain (outside the CDR3, taken from reference TRBV9 and TRBJ2-7): DSGVTQTPKHLITATGQRVTLRCSPRSGDLSVYWYQQSLDQGLQFLIQYYNGEERAKGNILERFSAQQFPDLHSELNLSSLELGDSALYFCASSPGSSYEQYFGPGTRLTVT.